This TCR beta chain is drawn from a study of cytomegalovirus exposure and HLA in healthy donors. Study-wide context: An earlier analysis found under 130 million unique TCR beta sequences from around 180 million T cells. Study conclusions and caveats: A later examination showed that TCR association rates differed by HLA locus, with DRB1 most and HLA-C fewest. The majority of TCR sequences were rare, yet some public TCRs appeared in many donors.

The germline CDR1 and CDR2 sequences are SGHDT and YYEEEE. Losses at the gene ends were 3 bases for V and 0 bases for J; bases not matched to a gene: 6. CDR3 length: 16 residues. Unrecorded immune exposures were likely, despite nominal health at sampling. As regards this clone: Its antigen is undetermined.

This PCR relied on a set of 60 Vbeta primers and 13 Jbeta primers. Libraries were prepared by immunoSEQ multiplex PCR; TCRdb keeps only in-frame clonotypes and omits some of them. This sample carries under 200,000 clones, roughly two thirds of them seen once, and the ten largest clones take 3.5% to 5%. This chain uses TRBV5-6 with TRBJ1-2; 9 nucleotides align to TRBD1. The sample consisted of PBMCs. The receptor was derived from a young woman in good health and CMV-seropositive. CDR3 residues: CASSSTGTGTNYGYTF. CDR3 nucleotides: TGTGCCAGCAGCTCTACCGGGACAGGGACTAACTATGGCTACACCTTC. Full variable domain (missing parts from reference TRBV5-6 and TRBJ1-2): DAGVTQSPTHLIKTRGQQVTLRCSPKSGHDTVSWYQQALGQGPQFIFQYYEEEERQRGNFPDRFSGHQFPNYSSELNVNALLLGDSALYLCASSSTGTGTNYGYTFGSGTRLTVV.